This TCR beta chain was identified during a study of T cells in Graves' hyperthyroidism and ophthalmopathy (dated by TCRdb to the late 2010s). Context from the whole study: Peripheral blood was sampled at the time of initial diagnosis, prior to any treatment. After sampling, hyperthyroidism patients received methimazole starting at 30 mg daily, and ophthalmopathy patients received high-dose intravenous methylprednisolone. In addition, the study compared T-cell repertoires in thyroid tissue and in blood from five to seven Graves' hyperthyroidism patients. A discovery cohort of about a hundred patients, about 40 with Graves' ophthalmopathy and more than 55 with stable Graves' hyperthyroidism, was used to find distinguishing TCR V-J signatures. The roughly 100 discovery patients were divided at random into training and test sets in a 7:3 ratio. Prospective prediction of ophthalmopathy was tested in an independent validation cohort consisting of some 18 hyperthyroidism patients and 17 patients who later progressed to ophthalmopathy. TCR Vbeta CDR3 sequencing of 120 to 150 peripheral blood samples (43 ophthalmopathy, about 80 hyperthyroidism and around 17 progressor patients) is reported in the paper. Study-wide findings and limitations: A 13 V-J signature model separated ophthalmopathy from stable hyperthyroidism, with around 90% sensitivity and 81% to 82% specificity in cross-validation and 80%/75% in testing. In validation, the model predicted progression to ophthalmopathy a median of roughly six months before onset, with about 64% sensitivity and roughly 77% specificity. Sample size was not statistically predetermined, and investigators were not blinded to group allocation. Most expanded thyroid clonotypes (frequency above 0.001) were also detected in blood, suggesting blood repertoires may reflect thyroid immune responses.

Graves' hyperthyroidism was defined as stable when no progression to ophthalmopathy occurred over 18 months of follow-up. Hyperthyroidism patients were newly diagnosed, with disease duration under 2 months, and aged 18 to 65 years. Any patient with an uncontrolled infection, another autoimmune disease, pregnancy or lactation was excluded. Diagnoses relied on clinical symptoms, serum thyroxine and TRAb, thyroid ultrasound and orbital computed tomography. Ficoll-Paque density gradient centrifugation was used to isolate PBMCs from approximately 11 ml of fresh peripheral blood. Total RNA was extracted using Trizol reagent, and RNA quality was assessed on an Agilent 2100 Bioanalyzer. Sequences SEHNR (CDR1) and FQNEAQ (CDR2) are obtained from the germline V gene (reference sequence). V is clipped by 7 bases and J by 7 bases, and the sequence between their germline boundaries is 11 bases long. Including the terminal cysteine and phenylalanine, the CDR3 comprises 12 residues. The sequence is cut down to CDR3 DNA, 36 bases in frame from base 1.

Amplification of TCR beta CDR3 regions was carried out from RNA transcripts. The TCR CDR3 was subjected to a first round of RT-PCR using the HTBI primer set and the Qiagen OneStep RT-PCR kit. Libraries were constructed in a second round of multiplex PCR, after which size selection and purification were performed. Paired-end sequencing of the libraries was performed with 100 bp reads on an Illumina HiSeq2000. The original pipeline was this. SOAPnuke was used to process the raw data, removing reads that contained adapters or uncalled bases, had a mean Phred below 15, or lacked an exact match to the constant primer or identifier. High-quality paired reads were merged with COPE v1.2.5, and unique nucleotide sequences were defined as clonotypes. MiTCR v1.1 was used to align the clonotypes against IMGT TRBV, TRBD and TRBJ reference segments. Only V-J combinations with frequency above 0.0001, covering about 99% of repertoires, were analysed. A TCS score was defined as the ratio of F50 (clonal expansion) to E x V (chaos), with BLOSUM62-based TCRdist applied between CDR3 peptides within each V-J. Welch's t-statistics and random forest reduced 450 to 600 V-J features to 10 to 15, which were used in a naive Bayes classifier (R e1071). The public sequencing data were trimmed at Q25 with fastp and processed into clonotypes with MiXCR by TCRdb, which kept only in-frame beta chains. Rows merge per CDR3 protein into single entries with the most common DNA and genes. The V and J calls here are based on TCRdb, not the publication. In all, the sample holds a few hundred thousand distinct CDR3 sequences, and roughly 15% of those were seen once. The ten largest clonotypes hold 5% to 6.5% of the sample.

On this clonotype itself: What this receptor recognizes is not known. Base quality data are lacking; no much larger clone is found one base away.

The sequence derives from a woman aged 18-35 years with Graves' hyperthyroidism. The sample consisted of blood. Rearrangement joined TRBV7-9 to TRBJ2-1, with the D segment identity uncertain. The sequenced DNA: TGTGCCAGCACCAATCCAAAAAATGAGCAGTTCTTC. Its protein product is CASTNPKNEQFF.